These 27 T cell receptor beta chains were sequenced from one sample in a study of blood T cell repertoires in COVID-19 (dated by TCRdb to 2018 to 2021). The library was produced with the immunoSEQ multiplex PCR assay. TCRdb stores this immuneACCESS table with in-frame sequences only. Part of the clones is absent; in the studies checked, under half of the shortfall reflects unresolved V genes, and no reason is known for the rest. The sample has 130,000 or so clones on record, about four fifths of them singletons. Roughly 3.4% of the sample goes to the ten largest clones. The material sequenced was PBMCs or T cells enriched from blood (not recorded which). The receptors come from a woman aged 45-65 years with acute COVID-19.

CDR3 DNA sequence: TGTGCCAGTAGTATTCTCGAGGGTCGGCGCAAGCAGTTCTTC. It is translated as CASSILEGRRKQFF. The chain is built from TRBV19 and TRBJ2-1, with TRBD2 as a possible D gene (5 bases). Germline CDR1 LNHDA, CDR2 SQIVND (reference sequence). The CDR3 consists of 14 residues. The V gene lost 3 bases and the J gene lost 11 bases, with 17 bases spanning the gap.

The CDR3 reads CASSSYGIRNEQFF. The DNA for the CDR3 is TGTGCCAGCAGTTCGTACGGGATCCGAAATGAGCAGTTCTTC. This chain uses TRBV27 with TRBJ2-1; the D gene is possibly TRBD2 (5 bases). This CDR3 contains 14 residues. CDR1 and CDR2 from the germline V gene are MNHEY and SMNVEV (reference sequence). V lost 4 bases and J lost 7, with 14 bases in between.

The J gene is TRBJ1-3, the V gene TRBV28; 10 positions agree with TRBD1. Germline V lookup: CDR1 MDHEN, CDR2 SYDVKM. With V trimmed by 6 bases and J by 4 bases, 9 bases remained unmatched. The CDR3 extends over 16 amino acids. CDR3 in DNA: TGTGCCAGCAGCACCCTGACAGGGGGCGTGGGAAACACCATATATTTT. It yields the protein CASSTLTGGVGNTIYF.

This clone was recorded only once. CDR3 coding DNA: TGTGCCACCAGCAGGACTAGCGGGAGAGTCGACGAGCAGTACTTC. It is translated as CATSRTSGRVDEQYF. This chain joins TRBV15 and TRBJ2-7; the match to TRBD2 covers 12 bases. This CDR3 contains 15 residues. The J segment lost 5 bases and the V segment lost 3 bases, leaving 5 bases of the junction unmatched. CDR1 is LNHNV and CDR2 is YYDKDF in the germline V gene (reference sequence).

This clone was picked up one time. The chain couples TRBV12-5 to TRBJ2-1; 9 nucleotides align to TRBD1. The CDR3 is 18 residues long. CDR1 LGHNT and CDR2 FRNRAP come from the germline V gene. V shed 0 bases, J shed 8 bases, and the junction held 14 bases outside the gene matches. CDR3 sequence: CASGLVLTGGARRDEQFF. In nucleotides, the CDR3 is TGTGCTAGTGGTTTGGTGTTAACAGGGGGCGCGCGGCGAGATGAGCAGTTCTTC.

The chain employs TRBV5-8 and TRBJ2-2, with 9 bases aligning to TRBD1. In germline, CDR1 is SGHTS, CDR2 YDEGEE. V was pared by 4 bases and J by 5 bases, with 6 bases of the junction left unmatched. The CDR3 has 15 amino acids. The CDR3 DNA reads TGTGCCAGCAGCCCGGCGGGACAGGGTACCGGGGAGCTGTTTTTT. Protein product: CASSPAGQGTGELFF.

As DNA, the CDR3 is TGTGCCAGCAGCCCAGGGGGGTCCACTGAAGCTTTCTTT. It specifies CASSPGGSTEAFF. The chain couples TRBV11-2 to TRBJ1-1; 7 bases are a match to TRBD1. The V gene's germline CDR1 is SGHAT and CDR2 FQNNGV. V shed 5 bases and J 4 bases; nucleotides not matched to a gene: 4. The CDR3 is made up of 13 amino acids.

CDR3 bases: TGTGCCAGTAGTCCTGAGACAGGGCTGGAGACCCAGTACTTC. It codes for CASSPETGLETQYF. The rearrangement links TRBV19 to TRBJ2-5; 7 bases are a match to TRBD1. The CDR3 covers 14 residues. V trimming: 5 bases; J trimming: 5 bases; junction bases outside the gene matches: 8. Germline CDR1 is LNHDA and CDR2 is SQIVND (reference sequence).

This clone was seen only a few times. This chain joins TRBV5-4 and TRBJ2-5; 9 bases match TRBD1. This CDR3 contains 15 residues. The germline V gene encodes CDR1 SGHNT and CDR2 YYREEE (reference sequence). V trimming: 4 bases; J trimming: 0 bases; junction bases outside the gene matches: 4. This CDR3 is CASSRGTGYQETQYF. The CDR3 DNA follows: TGTGCCAGCAGCCGCGGGACAGGGTACCAAGAGACCCAGTACTTC.

V usage is TRBV13 and J usage is TRBJ2-7; no definite D call. The germline V gene has CDR1 PRHDT and CDR2 FYEKMQ (reference sequence). The CDR3 spans 17 residues. The V and J ends lost 5 bases and 0 bases respectively, with 20 bases between them. Written as DNA, the CDR3 is TGTGCCAGCAGCCCCCCCGGTAGCAGTCTCAGCTCCTACGAGCAGTACTTC. It encodes CASSPPGSSLSSYEQYF. The full variable domain, rest sourced from reference TRBV13 and TRBJ2-7, is AAGVIQSPRHLIKEKRETATLKCYPIPRHDTVYWYQQGPGQDPQFLISFYEKMQSDKGSIPDRFSAQQFSDYHSELNMSSLELGDSALYFCASSPPGSSLSSYEQYFGPGTRLTVT.

The chain joins TRBV28 to TRBJ2-5, with 12 nucleotides matching TRBD2. In germline, CDR1 is MDHEN, CDR2 SYDVKM. Trimming took 6 bases from V and 3 from J; bases not matched to a gene: 8. The CDR3 length is 16 residues. The CDR3 loop is CASSTTSGSGKETQYF. In DNA form, the CDR3 reads TGTGCCAGCAGCACGACTAGCGGGAGTGGAAAAGAGACCCAGTACTTC.

The chain recombines TRBV4-1 with TRBJ2-2; D may be TRBD2 (6 bases). The V gene's germline CDR1 is MGHRA and CDR2 YSYEKL. With 4 bases removed from V and 3 bases from J, the gap between germline ends came to 12 bases. This CDR3 spans 15 amino acids. The CDR3 region is CASSLGGIHTGELFF. CDR3 nucleotide sequence: TGCGCCAGCAGCCTGGGCGGGATACACACCGGGGAGCTGTTTTTT.

The rearrangement uses TRBV9 and TRBJ1-3; TRBD1 is a possible D gene (6 bases). Germline CDR1 SGDLS, CDR2 YYNGEE. V shed 0 bases and J shed 2 bases, with 18 bases lying between them. This CDR3 has 18 amino acids. CDR3 sequence: CASSVGLETGGAGNTIYF. For the CDR3, the DNA is TGTGCCAGCAGCGTAGGTTTGGAGACAGGAGGAGCTGGAAACACCATATATTTT.

The V and J genes are TRBV18 and TRBJ2-3; 11 bases map to TRBD2. Germline V lookup: CDR1 KGHSH, CDR2 LQKENI. The CDR3 consists of 16 residues. V trimming: 4 bases; J trimming: 2 bases; junction bases outside the gene matches: 5. CDR3 protein: CASSHIAGGPTDTQYF. The CDR3 nucleotides are TGTGCCAGCTCACATATAGCGGGAGGGCCCACAGATACGCAGTATTTT. Looking up the rest from reference TRBV18 and TRBJ2-3 gives the full variable domain: NAGVMQNPRHLVRRRGQEARLRCSPMKGHSHVYWYRQLPEEGLKFMVYLQKENIIDESGMPKERFSAEFPKEGPSILRIQQVVRGDSAAYFCASSHIAGGPTDTQYFGPGTRLTVL.

The chain carries TRBV2 and TRBJ2-2; D may be TRBD1 (6 bases). Trimming removed 7 bases at V and 0 bases at J, with 15 bases between. From germline, CDR1 is SNHLY and CDR2 FYNNEI. This CDR3 contains 16 residues. This CDR3 is CASMGRTASNTGELFF. Here the CDR3 DNA reads TGTGCCAGCATGGGGCGGACAGCTTCGAACACCGGGGAGCTGTTTTTT.

The chain couples TRBV27 to TRBJ1-2; a possible D gene is TRBD1 (6 bases). V lost 6 bases to trimming and J lost 8 bases, with 10 bases between them. The CDR3 runs to 11 residues. Germline V gene sequence: CDR1 MNHEY, CDR2 SMNVEV (reference sequence). The CDR3 reads CASRGGWGYTF. The CDR3 coding sequence is TGTGCCAGCAGAGGGGGATGGGGCTACACCTTC.

V usage is TRBV5-6 and J usage is TRBJ2-7, with 10 bases identical to TRBD2. This CDR3 is 15 amino acids long. CDR1 and CDR2 from the germline V gene are SGHDT and YYEEEE. The V and J ends lost 7 bases and 2 bases, in that order; junction bases with no gene match: 9. CDR3 DNA sequence: TGTGCCAGCTTCTCCGGGACTAGCGTTACCTACGAGCAGTACTTC. This gives the protein CASFSGTSVTYEQYF.

This rearrangement joins TRBV5-4 to TRBJ2-1, with 11 bases that match TRBD2. The V segment lost 4 bases and the J segment 4 bases; nucleotides outside the gene matches: 4. The CDR3 extends over 15 amino acids. Germline assignment: CDR1 SGHNT and CDR2 YYREEE (reference sequence). The CDR3 nucleotides read TGTGCCAGCAGCGGTAGCGGGAGGGCTTACAATGAGCAGTTCTTC. Amino acid sequence: CASSGSGRAYNEQFF.

The chain is built from TRBV19 and TRBJ1-2, with D unresolved. This CDR3 has 13 residues. Between the trimmed V and J ends, which lost 1 base and 8 bases, there was a span of 11 bases. In germline, CDR1 is LNHDA, CDR2 SQIVND (reference sequence). This chain's CDR3 is CASSIVESMGYTF. In DNA form, the CDR3 reads TGTGCCAGTAGTATAGTGGAGAGCATGGGCTACACCTTC.

This clone occurred once. One junction end does not reproduce the germline sequence, and a read error may be involved. The V gene is TRBV27, the J gene TRBJ2-7, with a weak D call TRBD2 (5 bases). Germline CDR1 is MNHEY and CDR2 is SMNVEV (reference sequence). CDR3 length: 14 amino acids. This chain's CDR3 is CASSFDNGVYGQYF. The CDR3 DNA is TGTGCCAGCAGTTTCGACAACGGGGTATACGGGCAGTACTTC.

This clone was detected only a few times. The gene calls are TRBV7-2 and TRBJ1-3; no reliable D call. The CDR3 totals 16 residues. With 1 base removed from V and 4 bases from J, the gap between germline ends came to 14 bases. Germline-derived CDR1 and CDR2 are SGHTA and FQGNSA. CDR3 DNA sequence: TGTGCCAGCAGCTTAGGGGGAGGGAGTAAGGGAAACACCATATATTTT. Amino acids: CASSLGGGSKGNTIYF.

The chain employs TRBV7-8 and TRBJ1-2; D gene unclear. The V gene's germline CDR1 is SGHVS and CDR2 FQNEAQ. The CDR3 extends over 13 amino acids. The V end was cut by 5 bases, the J end by 5 bases, with 12 bases between. The CDR3, as DNA: TGTGCCAGCAGCCTCGGCAGGCGTTATGGCTACACCTTC. This codes for CASSLGRRYGYTF.

The rearrangement links TRBV27 to TRBJ1-4; TRBD1 aligns across 9 bases. The CDR3 runs to 15 residues. Per the germline V gene, CDR1 is MNHEY and CDR2 is SMNVEV (reference sequence). The V segment lost 1 base and the J segment 6 bases; nucleotides outside the gene matches: 3. CDR3 amino acids: CASSLLGQGDEKLFF. DNA for the CDR3: TGTGCCAGCAGTTTATTGGGACAGGGAGATGAAAAACTGTTTTTT.

V and J are TRBV7-8 and TRBJ1-6, with a possible D match to TRBD1 (5 bases). The CDR3 totals 16 residues. V shed 4 bases and J shed 9 bases, with 19 bases lying between them. CDR1 and CDR2 from the germline V gene are SGHVS and FQNEAQ. CDR3 protein: CASSSLGTGEVSPLHF. The CDR3 coding sequence is TGTGCCAGCAGCTCCTTGGGGACTGGGGAGGTTTCACCCCTCCACTTT.

J is TRBJ2-1 and V is TRBV10-1, with TRBD2 matching over 12 bases. V lost 5 bases to trimming and J lost 7 bases; unmatched junction nucleotides: 9. CDR1 and CDR2 from the germline V gene are WNHNN and SYGVQD (reference sequence). The length of the CDR3 is 16 residues. CDR3: CASSRETSGRGNEQFF. The CDR3 region has the DNA TGCGCCAGCAGTAGGGAGACTAGCGGGAGAGGAAATGAGCAGTTCTTC.

CDR3 bases: TGCGCCAGCCGTCAGACTAGTGCCGGCAATGAGCAGTTCTTC. Translation: CASRQTSAGNEQFF. The chain employs TRBV5-1 and TRBJ2-1; maybe TRBD2 (6 bases). The length of the CDR3 is 14 residues. CDR1 and CDR2 from the germline V gene are SGHRS and YFSETQ. Between the trimmed V and J ends, which lost 7 bases and 6 bases, there was a span of 17 bases.

This clone appeared a single time. The gene calls are TRBV11-3 and TRBJ1-5; 11 nucleotides align to TRBD1. Germline V gene data show CDR1 as SGHNT and CDR2 as YENEEA. The CDR3 has 18 amino acids. J was trimmed by 11 bases and V by 1 base; bases with no gene match: 16. The CDR3 DNA follows: TGTGCCAGCAGCTTAGTTCGGATTCGGGACAGGGGGTCTAAGTCCCAGCATTTT. Translating gives CASSLVRIRDRGSKSQHF.